This T cell receptor beta chain was sequenced for a study of cytomegalovirus exposure and HLA in healthy donors. Study overall: Unique TCRs numbering roughly 85 million, obtained from HLA-typed donors, made up an early data release. Notes on the study in general: Certain indistinguishable V segments, among them TRBV6-2 and TRBV6-3, were excluded. Later analysis identified a missense DCLRE1C variant that was linked to TCR beta V- and J-gene trimming.

Vbeta (60) and Jbeta (13) primers were used in the PCR. The repertoire was sequenced with immunoSEQ multiplex PCR; TCRdb's copy has only in-frame clones and lacks some. The profile covers under 200,000 clones, with approximately 78% appearing a single time and around an eighth taken by the ten largest. This clone was observed a few times. What it binds is unknown. In germline, CDR1 is SGHTA, CDR2 FQGTGA. V was clipped by 3 bases and J by 7 bases, with 13 bases between them. This CDR3 is built from 14 residues. The clonotype comes from a woman aged 25-40 years in good health and CMV-seropositive. Sequencing input: PBMCs. The chain combines TRBV7-3 with TRBJ2-4; D might be TRBD1 (6 bases). Here the CDR3 DNA reads TGTGCCAGCAGCTTCTACAGGGTCCGCAACATTCAGTACTTC. This gives the protein CASSFYRVRNIQYF.